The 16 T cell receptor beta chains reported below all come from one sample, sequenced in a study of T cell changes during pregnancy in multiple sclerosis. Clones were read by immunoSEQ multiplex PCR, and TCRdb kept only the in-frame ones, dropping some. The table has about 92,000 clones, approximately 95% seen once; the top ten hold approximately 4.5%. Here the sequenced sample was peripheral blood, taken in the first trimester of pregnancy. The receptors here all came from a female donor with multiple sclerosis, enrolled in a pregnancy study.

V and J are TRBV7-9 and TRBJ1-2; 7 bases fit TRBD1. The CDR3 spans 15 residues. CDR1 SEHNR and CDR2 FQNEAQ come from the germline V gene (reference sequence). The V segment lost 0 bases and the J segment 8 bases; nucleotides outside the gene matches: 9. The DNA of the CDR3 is TGTGCCAGCAGCTTAGCCCAGGAGGGGGCGGACGGCTACACCTTC. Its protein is CASSLAQEGADGYTF.

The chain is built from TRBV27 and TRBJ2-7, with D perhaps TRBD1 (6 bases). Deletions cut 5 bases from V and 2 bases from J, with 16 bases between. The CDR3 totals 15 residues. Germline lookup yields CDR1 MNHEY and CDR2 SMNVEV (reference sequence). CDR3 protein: CASSTREGGTYEQYF. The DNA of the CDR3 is TGTGCCAGCAGTACAAGAGAAGGGGGTACCTACGAGCAGTACTTC.

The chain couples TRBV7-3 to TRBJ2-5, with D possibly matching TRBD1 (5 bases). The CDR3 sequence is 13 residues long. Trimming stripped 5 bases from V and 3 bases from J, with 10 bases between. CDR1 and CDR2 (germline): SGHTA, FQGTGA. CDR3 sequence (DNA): TGTGCCAGCAGCCCCGGCAGGGAAGAGACCCAGTACTTC. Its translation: CASSPGREETQYF.

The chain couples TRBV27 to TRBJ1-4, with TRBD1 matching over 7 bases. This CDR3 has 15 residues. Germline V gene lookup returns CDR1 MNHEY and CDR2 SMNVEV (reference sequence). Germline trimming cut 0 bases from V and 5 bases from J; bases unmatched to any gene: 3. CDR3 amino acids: CASSLSGTVNEKLFF. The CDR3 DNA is TGTGCCAGCAGTTTATCGGGGACAGTAAATGAAAAACTGTTTTTT.

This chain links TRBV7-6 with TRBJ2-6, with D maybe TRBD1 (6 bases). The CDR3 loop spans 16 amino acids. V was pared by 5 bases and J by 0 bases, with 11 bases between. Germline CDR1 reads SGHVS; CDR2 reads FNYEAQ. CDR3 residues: CASSPWTVSGANVLTF. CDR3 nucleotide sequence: TGTGCCAGCAGCCCCTGGACAGTCTCTGGGGCCAACGTCCTGACTTTC.

The CDR3 DNA reads TGTGCCAGCAGTGATGTCGGGACAGGGGGCGCCCCTAACTATGGCTACACCTTC. Protein: CASSDVGTGGAPNYGYTF. The chain uses TRBV25-1 and TRBJ1-2, with TRBD1 matching over 12 bases. CDR3 length: 18 residues. CDR1 and CDR2 from the germline V gene are MGHDK and SYGVNS. The ends lost 3 bases at V and 0 bases at J; junction bases unmatched: 8.

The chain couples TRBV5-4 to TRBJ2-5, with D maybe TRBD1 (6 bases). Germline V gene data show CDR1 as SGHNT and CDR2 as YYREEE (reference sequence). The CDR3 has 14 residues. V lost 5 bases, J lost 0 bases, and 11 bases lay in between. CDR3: CASRMDSDQETQYF. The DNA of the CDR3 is TGTGCCAGCAGGATGGACAGCGACCAAGAGACCCAGTACTTC.

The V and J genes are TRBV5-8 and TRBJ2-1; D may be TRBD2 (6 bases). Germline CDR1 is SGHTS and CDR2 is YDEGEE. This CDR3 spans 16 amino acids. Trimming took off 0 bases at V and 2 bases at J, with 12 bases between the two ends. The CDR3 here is CASSLGHGTPYNEQFF. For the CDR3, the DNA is TGTGCCAGCAGCTTGGGACACGGGACTCCCTACAATGAGCAGTTCTTC.

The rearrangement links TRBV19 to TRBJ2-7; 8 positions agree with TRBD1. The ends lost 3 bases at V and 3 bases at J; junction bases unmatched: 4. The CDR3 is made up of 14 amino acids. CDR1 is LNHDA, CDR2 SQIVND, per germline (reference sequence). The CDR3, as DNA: TGTGCCAGTAGTATGGGACAGGTGCACTACGAGCAGTACTTC. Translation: CASSMGQVHYEQYF.

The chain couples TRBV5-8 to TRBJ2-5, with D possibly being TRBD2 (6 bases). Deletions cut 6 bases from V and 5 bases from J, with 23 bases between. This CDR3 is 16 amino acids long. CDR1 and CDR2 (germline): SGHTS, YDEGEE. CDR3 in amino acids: CASTGGSRGTAETQYF. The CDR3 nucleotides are TGTGCCAGCACAGGCGGCTCTCGGGGGACGGCGGAGACCCAGTACTTC.

CDR3 loop: CASTVWGQSNEQFF. The DNA of the CDR3 is TGTGCCAGCACTGTCTGGGGACAATCCAATGAGCAGTTCTTC. The chain combines TRBV2 with TRBJ2-1; tentatively, D is TRBD1 (6 bases). Germline V gene data show CDR1 as SNHLY and CDR2 as FYNNEI. The CDR3 has 14 residues. V was cut by 7 bases and J by 6 bases, with 16 bases left in between.

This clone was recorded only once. The CDR3 sequence: CASSNLAGGGELFF. CDR3 bases: TGTGCCAGCAGCAACTTAGCGGGGGGCGGGGAGCTGTTTTTT. The chain recombines TRBV7-3 with TRBJ2-2; 10 positions agree with TRBD2. Per germline, CDR1 SGHTA and CDR2 FQGTGA. The CDR3 length is 14 residues. Trimming took 5 bases from V and 7 from J; bases not matched to a gene: 4.

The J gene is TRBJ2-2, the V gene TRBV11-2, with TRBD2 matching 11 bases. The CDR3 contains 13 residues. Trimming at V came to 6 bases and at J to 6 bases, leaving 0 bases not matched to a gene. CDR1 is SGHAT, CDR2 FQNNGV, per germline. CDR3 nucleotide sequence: TGTGCCAGCAGTAGCGGGGGGGCCGGGGAGCTGTTTTTT. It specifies CASSSGGAGELFF.

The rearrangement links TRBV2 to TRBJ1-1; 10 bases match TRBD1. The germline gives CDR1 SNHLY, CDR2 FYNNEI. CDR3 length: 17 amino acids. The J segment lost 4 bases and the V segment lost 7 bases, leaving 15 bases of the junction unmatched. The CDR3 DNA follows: TGTGCCAGCACTTTCCGACAGGGGGCTTCAGGGGGCACTGAAGCTTTCTTT. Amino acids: CASTFRQGASGGTEAFF.

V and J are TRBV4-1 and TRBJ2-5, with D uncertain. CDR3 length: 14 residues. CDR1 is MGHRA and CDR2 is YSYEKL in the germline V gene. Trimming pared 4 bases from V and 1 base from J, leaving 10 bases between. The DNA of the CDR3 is TGCGCCAGCAGCCCGGTTCAGGCCCAAGAGACCCAGTACTTC. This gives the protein CASSPVQAQETQYF.

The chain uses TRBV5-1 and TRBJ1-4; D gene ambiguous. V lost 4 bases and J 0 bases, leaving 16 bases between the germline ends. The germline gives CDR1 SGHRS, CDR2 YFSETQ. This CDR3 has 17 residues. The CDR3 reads CASSHFGGDATNEKLFF. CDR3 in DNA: TGCGCCAGCAGCCATTTTGGAGGCGACGCAACTAATGAAAAACTGTTTTTT.